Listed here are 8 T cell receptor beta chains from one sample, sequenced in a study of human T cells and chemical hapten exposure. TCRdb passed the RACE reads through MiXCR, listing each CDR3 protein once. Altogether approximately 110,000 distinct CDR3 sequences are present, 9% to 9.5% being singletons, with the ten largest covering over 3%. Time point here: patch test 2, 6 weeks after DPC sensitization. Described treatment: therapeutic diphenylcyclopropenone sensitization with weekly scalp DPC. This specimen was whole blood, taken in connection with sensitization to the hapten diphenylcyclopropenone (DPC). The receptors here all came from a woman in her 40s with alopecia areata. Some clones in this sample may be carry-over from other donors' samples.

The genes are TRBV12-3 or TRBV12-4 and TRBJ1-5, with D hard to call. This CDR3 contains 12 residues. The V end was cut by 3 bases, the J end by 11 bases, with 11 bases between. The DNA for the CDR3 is TGTGCCAGCAGTTTGCAAGGAGCGGCCCAGCATTTT. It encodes CASSLQGAAQHF.

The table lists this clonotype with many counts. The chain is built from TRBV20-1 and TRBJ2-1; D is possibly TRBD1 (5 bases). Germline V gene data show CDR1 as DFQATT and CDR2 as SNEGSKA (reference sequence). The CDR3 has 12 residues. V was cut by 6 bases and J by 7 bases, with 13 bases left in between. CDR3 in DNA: TGCAGTGCGCCTCAGGGATTAAATGAGCAGTTCTTC. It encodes CSAPQGLNEQFF.

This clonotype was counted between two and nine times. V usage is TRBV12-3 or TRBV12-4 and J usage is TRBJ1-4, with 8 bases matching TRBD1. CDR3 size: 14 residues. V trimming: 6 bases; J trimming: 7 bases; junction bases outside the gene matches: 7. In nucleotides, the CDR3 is TGTGCCAGCAGGAGGACAGGGAGAAGTGAAAAACTGTTTTTT. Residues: CASRRTGRSEKLFF.

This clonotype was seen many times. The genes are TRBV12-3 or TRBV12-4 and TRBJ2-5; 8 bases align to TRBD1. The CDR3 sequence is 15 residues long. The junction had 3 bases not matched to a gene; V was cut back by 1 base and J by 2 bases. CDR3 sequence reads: CASSLGGQGQETQYF. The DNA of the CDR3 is TGTGCCAGCAGTTTAGGCGGACAGGGACAAGAGACCCAGTACTTC.

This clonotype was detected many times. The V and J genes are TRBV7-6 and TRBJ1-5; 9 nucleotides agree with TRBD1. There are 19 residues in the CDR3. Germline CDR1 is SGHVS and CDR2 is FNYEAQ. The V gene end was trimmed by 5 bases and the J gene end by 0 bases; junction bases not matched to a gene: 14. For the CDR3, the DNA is TGTGCCAGCAGCCCGGCCGTGGGACAGGGCGCTAATAGCAATCAGCCCCAGCATTTT. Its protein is CASSPAVGQGANSNQPQHF.

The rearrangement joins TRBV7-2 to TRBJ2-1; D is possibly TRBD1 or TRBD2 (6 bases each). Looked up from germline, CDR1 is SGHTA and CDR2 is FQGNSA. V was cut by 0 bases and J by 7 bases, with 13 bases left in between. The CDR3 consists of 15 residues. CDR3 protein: CASSLAGGPGNEQFF. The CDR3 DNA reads TGTGCCAGCAGCTTAGCAGGGGGGCCAGGGAATGAGCAGTTCTTC.

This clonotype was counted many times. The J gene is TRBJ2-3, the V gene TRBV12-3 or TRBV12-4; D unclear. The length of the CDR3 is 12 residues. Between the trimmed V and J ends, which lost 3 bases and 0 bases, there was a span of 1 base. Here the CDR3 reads CASSFSTDTQYF. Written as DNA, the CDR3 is TGTGCCAGCAGTTTTAGCACAGATACGCAGTATTTT.

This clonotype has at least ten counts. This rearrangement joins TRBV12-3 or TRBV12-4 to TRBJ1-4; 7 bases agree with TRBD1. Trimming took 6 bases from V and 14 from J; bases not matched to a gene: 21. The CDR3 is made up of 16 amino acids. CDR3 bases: TGTGCCAGCAGCACGTGGGGGACAGTTACGGATAGGGTTCTGTTTTTT. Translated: CASSTWGTVTDRVLFF.